These 14 T cell receptor beta chains originate from one sample sequenced in a study of blood T cells in healthy people across ages. Then a second PCR, running roughly 7 to 12 cycles, was carried out with a sample-barcoded 5' primer and a J-beta primer mix. TCRdb independently ran MiXCR on the 5' RACE reads; one entry per CDR3 protein. The sample has approximately 760,000 distinct CDR3 sequences; around 25% are singletons. The data also belong to a second study, concerning T cells of mothers and their children.

Sequenced: blood. The receptors stem from a boy between 5 and 17 years old in good health.

The rearrangement uses TRBV19 and TRBJ2-2, with 9 bases that match TRBD1. Germline V gives CDR1 LNHDA, CDR2 SQIVND (reference sequence). CDR3 length equals 14 residues. The V and J ends lost 7 bases and 3 bases, in that order; junction bases with no gene match: 3. The CDR3 region has the DNA TGTGCCAGTAACGACAGGGGGGACACCGGGGAGCTGTTTTTT. This gives the protein CASNDRGDTGELFF. Variable domain in full (rest from reference TRBV19 and TRBJ2-2): DGGITQSPKYLFRKEGQNVTLSCEQNLNHDAMYWYRQDPGQGLRLIYYSQIVNDFQKGDIAEGYSVSREKKESFPLTVTSAQKNPTAFYLCASNDRGDTGELFFGEGSRLTVL.

This clonotype was counted a few times. This chain uses TRBV3-1 with TRBJ1-4; no definite D call. Germline lookup yields CDR1 LGHDT and CDR2 YNNKEL (reference sequence). Trimming pared 3 bases from V and 10 bases from J, leaving 6 bases between. This CDR3 spans 11 amino acids. The CDR3 protein is CASSQGGKLFF. For the CDR3, the DNA is TGTGCCAGCAGCCAGGGCGGAAAACTGTTTTTT.

The count of this clonotype is one. This chain uses TRBV6-5 with TRBJ2-2, with 11 bases identical to TRBD2. Germline CDR1 and CDR2: MNHEY and SVGAGI. After removal of 2 bases from V and 0 bases from J, the junction contained 5 bases not matched to a gene. The CDR3 has 18 amino acids. The CDR3 loop reads CASSYQTSGTTNTGELFF. CDR3 nucleotides: TGTGCCAGCAGTTACCAGACTAGCGGGACCACGAACACCGGGGAGCTGTTTTTT.

The V and J genes are TRBV12-3 or TRBV12-4 and TRBJ1-2; D perhaps matches TRBD1 (5 bases). The CDR3 consists of 12 residues. The V end was cut by 4 bases, the J end by 9 bases, with 12 bases between. CDR3 region: CASSYWGVRYTF. The CDR3 DNA follows: TGTGCCAGCAGTTATTGGGGCGTGCGCTACACCTTC.

This clonotype has only a few counts. This rearrangement joins TRBV12-5 to TRBJ2-5, with D tentatively TRBD1 (7 bases). CDR3 length: 14 residues. V lost 6 bases and J lost 7, with 18 bases in between. From germline, CDR1 is LGHNT and CDR2 FRNRAP. The CDR3 nucleotides are TGTGCTAGTGGCTTAGACCGACAGGGAGGGACCCAGTACTTC. Its protein is CASGLDRQGGTQYF. The full variable domain, its missing parts supplied by reference TRBV12-5 and TRBJ2-5, is DARVTQTPRHKVTEMGQEVTMRCQPILGHNTVFWYRQTMMQGLELLAYFRNRAPLDDSGMPKDRFSAEMPDATLATLKIQPSEPRDSAVYFCASGLDRQGGTQYFGPGTRLLVL.

V and J are TRBV6-1 and TRBJ1-1; D is uncertain. CDR3 length: 13 residues. V was trimmed by 4 bases and J by 1 base, leaving 7 bases between them. CDR1 is MNHNS, CDR2 SASEGT, per germline. Written as DNA, the CDR3 is TGTGCCAGCAGTGGACGGAAGAACACTGAAGCTTTCTTT. It codes for CASSGRKNTEAFF.

The chain joins TRBV6-1 to TRBJ2-7; 11 bases line up with TRBD2. This CDR3 is 16 amino acids long. V dropped 9 bases and J dropped 3; count of bases not matched to a gene: 13. Looked up from germline, CDR1 is MNHNS and CDR2 is SASEGT. CDR3 bases: TGTGCCAGTAGAACCTATAGCGGGAGGGCGGACTACGAGCAGTACTTC. This translates into CASRTYSGRADYEQYF.

CDR3 in amino acids: CATSDLRGASYNEQFF. In nucleotides, the CDR3 is TGTGCCACCAGTGATTTGCGGGGGGCCTCCTACAATGAGCAGTTCTTC. The chain uses TRBV24-1 and TRBJ2-1, with a possible D match to TRBD2 (7 bases). The CDR3 runs 16 residues. Germline V gene sequence: CDR1 KGHDR, CDR2 SFDVKD. V shed 0 bases and J shed 0 bases, with 8 bases lying between them.

This sequence joins TRBV20-1 and TRBJ2-7, with TRBD2 matching over 14 bases. The CDR3 is 15 amino acids. Losses at the gene ends were 1 base for V and 4 bases for J; bases not matched to a gene: 3. Germline-derived CDR1 and CDR2 are DFQATT and SNEGSKA (reference sequence). The CDR3, as DNA: TGCAGTGCTAGAGGCGGGACTAGCGGGGGTTACGAGCAGTACTTC. Translated: CSARGGTSGGYEQYF.

This clonotype was observed a few times. V gene TRBV7-9 combines with J gene TRBJ2-1, with TRBD2 matching over 10 bases. The DNA end favors TRBJ2-7, so the J call may be wrong. The CDR3 extends over 18 amino acids. Germline-derived CDR1 and CDR2 are SEHNR and FQNEAQ (reference sequence). The DNA of the CDR3 is TGTGCCAGCAGCTTAGAAGGAGTAGCGGGGGGTAGTTCCTACGAGCAGTACTTC. Residues: CASSLEGVAGGSSYEQYF.

The genes are TRBV24-1 and TRBJ2-1; 7 nucleotides align to TRBD2. This CDR3 contains 11 residues. Germline CDR1 reads KGHDR; CDR2 reads SFDVKD. The junction had 4 bases not matched to a gene; V was cut back by 7 bases and J by 11 bases. CDR3 nucleotides: TGTGCCACCAGGGGGAGGGGTAAGCAGTTCTTC. Translating gives CATRGRGKQFF.

In its sample, this clonotype was seen a few times. The V and J genes are TRBV4-1 and TRBJ2-7; 7 nucleotides match TRBD1. This CDR3 region has 15 residues. Germline CDR1 is MGHRA and CDR2 is YSYEKL. V was clipped by 4 bases and J by 3 bases; unmatched bases: 9. As DNA, the CDR3 is TGCGCCAGCAGCCGGGTGGGGCAGGGGGTCTACGAGCAGTACTTC. Its translation: CASSRVGQGVYEQYF.

A few counts support this clonotype. The chain has TRBV29-1 and TRBJ2-7, with 7 positions matching TRBD1. The CDR3 contains 12 residues. The V gene's germline CDR1 is SQVTM and CDR2 ANQGSEA. CDR3 sequence (DNA): TGCAGTGCCTACGGACAGGTCCACGAGCAGTACTTC. Translation: CSAYGQVHEQYF.

V is TRBV20-1 and J is TRBJ2-5; the D is unclear. The end of the DNA fits TRBJ2-7 better, so the J call may be wrong. This CDR3 has 14 amino acids. Germline V gene sequence: CDR1 DFQATT, CDR2 SNEGSKA (reference sequence). The CDR3 here is CSARDVVGYYEQYF. CDR3 DNA sequence: TGCAGTGCTAGAGACGTGGTGGGATACTACGAGCAGTACTTC.